Each of the 9 T cell receptor beta chains below was sequenced from the same sample in a study of blood T cell repertoires in COVID-19. Clones were sequenced by immunoSEQ multiplex PCR, and TCRdb holds only the in-frame ones, with some missing. The table includes about 54,000 clones, roughly four fifths detected once. Sample: peripheral blood. The receptors were gathered from a woman in her fifties or sixties with acute or convalescent COVID-19.

V and J are TRBV27 and TRBJ1-3, with TRBD1 as a possible D gene (5 bases). V shed 2 bases and J shed 2 bases, with 13 bases lying between them. The CDR3 sequence is 16 residues long. Germline assignment: CDR1 MNHEY and CDR2 SMNVEV (reference sequence). The CDR3 DNA is TGTGCCAGCAGTTTAGGCCGACAGCTTGCTGGAAACACCATATATTTT. It codes for CASSLGRQLAGNTIYF.

This sequence joins TRBV28 and TRBJ1-2; D is ambiguous. The germline V gene encodes CDR1 MDHEN and CDR2 SYDVKM. This CDR3 has 15 amino acids. Trimming shortened V by 7 bases and J by 1 base, and 16 bases separated the two germline ends. CDR3 bases: TGTGCCAGCACCCTAAGGCAGAGACATAACTATGGCTACACCTTC. Protein: CASTLRQRHNYGYTF.

The chain has TRBV28 and TRBJ1-6, with 9 bases aligning to TRBD1. V lost 6 bases, J lost 10 bases, and 16 bases stayed unmatched. The CDR3 is 17 amino acids. Germline CDR1 MDHEN, CDR2 SYDVKM. CDR3 in DNA: TGTGCCAGCAGCTCCCCCGCACGGACAGGGGCATCGTCACCCCTCCACTTT. Protein sequence: CASSSPARTGASSPLHF.

V gene TRBV14 combines with J gene TRBJ2-7; 9 bases fit TRBD2. Germline-derived CDR1 and CDR2 are SGHDN and FVKESK. The V and J ends lost 4 bases and 2 bases, in that order; junction bases with no gene match: 6. CDR3 length: 15 residues. The CDR3 reads CASSRIAGETYEQYF. The DNA for the CDR3 is TGTGCCAGCAGCCGAATAGCGGGGGAAACCTACGAGCAGTACTTC. The full variable domain, rest sourced from reference TRBV14 and TRBJ2-7, is EAGVTQFPSHSVIEKGQTVTLRCDPISGHDNLYWYRRVMGKEIKFLLHFVKESKQDESGMPNNRFLAERTGGTYSTLKVQPAELEDSGVYFCASSRIAGETYEQYFGPGTRLTVT.

J is TRBJ1-5 and V is TRBV19, with a weak D call TRBD1 (6 bases). The ends were cut back, 6 bases at V and 6 bases at J, with 18 bases in the middle. This CDR3 is built from 15 residues. CDR1 is LNHDA and CDR2 is SQIVND in the germline V gene (reference sequence). Written as DNA, the CDR3 is TGTGCCAGTAGGCAAGGGGCAGGGGTGGTTCAGCCCCAGCATTTT. It specifies CASRQGAGVVQPQHF.

The chain joins TRBV3-1 (or the pseudogene TRBV3-2) to TRBJ2-7; weak D call: TRBD1 (7 bases). CDR3 length: 15 amino acids. CDR1 and CDR2 from the germline V gene are LGHDT and YNNKEL (reference sequence). Trimming stripped 1 base from V and 4 bases from J, with 14 bases between. The CDR3 DNA sequence: TGTGCCAGCAGCCAAGGGCTCCAGGGGGGATACGAGCAGTACTTC. It codes for CASSQGLQGGYEQYF.

The chain uses TRBV18 and TRBJ2-2; D might be TRBD1 (6 bases). Germline lookup yields CDR1 KGHSH and CDR2 LQKENI. Deletions cut 5 bases from V and 0 bases from J, with 13 bases between. This CDR3 has 16 amino acids. The CDR3 region has the DNA TGTGCCAGCTCATTTTCCGGGACAACGAACACCGGGGAGCTGTTTTTT. The encoded protein is CASSFSGTTNTGELFF.

The genes are TRBV12-3 or TRBV12-4 and TRBJ1-5, with TRBD1 as a possible D gene (5 bases). V dropped 7 bases and J dropped 7 bases, with 14 bases sitting between them. CDR3 length: 13 amino acids. The DNA for the CDR3 is TGTGCCAGCACCCAAGGGGATCCCCAGCCCCAGCATTTT. Translating gives CASTQGDPQPQHF.

The chain uses TRBV14 and TRBJ2-7, with D possibly being TRBD1 (6 bases). Trimming removed 2 bases at V and 0 bases at J, with 14 bases between. The CDR3 totals 16 residues. The germline CDR1 and CDR2 sequences are SGHDN and FVKESK. This CDR3 is CASSQTGTSSSYEQYF. The DNA of the CDR3 is TGTGCCAGCAGCCAAACCGGGACATCGAGCTCCTACGAGCAGTACTTC.